These 8 T cell receptor beta chains were all obtained from the same sample, sequenced in a study of Graves' ophthalmopathy and Graves' hyperthyroidism. RNA served as the template for amplifying TCR beta CDR3 regions. HTBI primers primed a first-round RT-PCR, and a second-round multiplex PCR followed. TCRdb reprocessed the multiplex PCR reads with MiXCR, giving one entry per CDR3 protein. The sample records 500,000 to 700,000 distinct CDR3 sequences, less than 45% being singletons. Sequenced material: peripheral blood or thyroid tissue (not recorded which). These receptors originate from an adult man with Graves' hyperthyroidism.

Turning to this clonotype: At one end the junction does not follow the germline gene, possibly because of a read error. The chain uses TRBV7-3 and TRBJ2-5; 11 positions agree with TRBD1. The CDR3 totals 15 residues. Germline CDR1 and CDR2: SGHTA and FQGTGA. The CDR3 region is CASSYGQGAQEAQYF. The CDR3, as DNA: TGTGCCAGCAGTTACGGACAGGGGGCCCAAGAGGCCCAGTACTTC.

The gene calls are TRBV7-3 and TRBJ2-7, with 12 bases aligning to TRBD2. Near its end, the DNA agrees better with TRBJ2-1, so the J call may be wrong. The CDR3 sequence is 15 residues long. CDR1 is SGHTA, CDR2 FQGTGA, per germline. The CDR3 coding sequence is TGTGCCAGCAGCGCAGCTAGCGGGAGGGTGGGTGAGCAGTTCTTC. Protein product: CASSAASGRVGEQFF.

This clonotype was seen a handful of times. The V call is TRBV15, the J call TRBJ2-3, with TRBD2 identical over 11 bases. The junction had 6 bases not matched to a gene; V was cut back by 1 base and J by 3 bases. This CDR3 contains 17 residues. Germline values: CDR1 LNHNV, CDR2 YYDKDF (reference sequence). The CDR3 sequence: CATSRVRLAGGTDTQYF. DNA for the CDR3: TGTGCCACCAGCAGAGTTCGGCTAGCGGGAGGAACAGATACGCAGTATTTT.

This clonotype was seen ten or more times. The CDR3 loop reads CSVDGGRTQETQYF. Written as DNA, the CDR3 is TGCAGCGTTGATGGGGGGCGCACACAAGAGACCCAGTACTTC. V usage is TRBV29-1 and J usage is TRBJ2-5; D may match TRBD1 or TRBD2 (6 bases each). The V gene's germline CDR1 is SQVTM and CDR2 ANQGSEA. With 3 bases removed from V and 2 bases from J, the gap between germline ends came to 13 bases. The CDR3 extends over 14 amino acids.

The rearrangement joins TRBV5-4 to TRBJ1-2; 9 bases agree with TRBD1. The CDR3 spans 15 residues. Germline V gene lookup returns CDR1 SGHNT and CDR2 YYREEE (reference sequence). The V and J ends lost 4 bases and 2 bases, in that order; junction bases with no gene match: 6. The CDR3 nucleotides read TGTGCCAGCAGCGAATTGGGGACAGGGAACTATGGCTACACCTTC. Its translation is CASSELGTGNYGYTF.

The genes are TRBV5-1 and TRBJ2-1, with TRBD2 matching over 11 bases. Trimming took 3 bases from V and 9 from J; bases not matched to a gene: 17. This CDR3 comprises 18 residues. Germline-derived CDR1 and CDR2 are SGHRS and YFSETQ. The CDR3 DNA reads as TGCGCCAGCAGCTCCCATCCCCAACTAGCGGGAGCTAGGGTTGAGCAGTTCTTC. Amino acid sequence: CASSSHPQLAGARVEQFF.

The V and J genes are TRBV27 and TRBJ2-7; TRBD2 matches at 9 bases. Looked up from germline, CDR1 is MNHEY and CDR2 is SMNVEV (reference sequence). Trimming at V came to 0 bases and at J to 4 bases, leaving 7 bases not matched to a gene. The CDR3 has 16 amino acids. Here the CDR3 reads CASSLSRQRGVYEQYF. As DNA, the CDR3 is TGTGCCAGCAGTTTATCGAGGCAGCGGGGGGTATACGAGCAGTACTTC.

This clonotype appeared many times. V and J are TRBV5-1 and TRBJ2-7; TRBD1 is a possible D gene (5 bases). The V end lost 2 bases, the J end lost 3 bases, and 15 bases lay between the germline ends. This CDR3 comprises 15 residues. Germline values: CDR1 SGHRS, CDR2 YFSETQ. The CDR3 spells CASSLKTGGSYEQYF. CDR3 bases: TGCGCCAGCAGCTTAAAAACAGGTGGAAGCTACGAGCAGTACTTC.